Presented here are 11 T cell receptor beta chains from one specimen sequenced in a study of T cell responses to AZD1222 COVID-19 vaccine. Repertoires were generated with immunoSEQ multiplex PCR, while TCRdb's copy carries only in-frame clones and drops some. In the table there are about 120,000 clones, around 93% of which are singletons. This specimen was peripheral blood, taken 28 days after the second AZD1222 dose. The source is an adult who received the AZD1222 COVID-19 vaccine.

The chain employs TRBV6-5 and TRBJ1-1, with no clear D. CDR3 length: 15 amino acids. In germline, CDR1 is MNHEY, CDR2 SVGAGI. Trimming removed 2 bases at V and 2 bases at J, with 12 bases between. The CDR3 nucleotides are TGTGCCAGCAGTTACGCGACGGGAGCAAACACTGAAGCTTTCTTT. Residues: CASSYATGANTEAFF.

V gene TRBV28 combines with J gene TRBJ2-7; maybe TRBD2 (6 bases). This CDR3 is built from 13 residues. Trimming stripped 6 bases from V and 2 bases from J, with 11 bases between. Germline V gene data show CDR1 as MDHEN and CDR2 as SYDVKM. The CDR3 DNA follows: TGTGCCAGCAGAGAGTCGGGGGCCTACGAGCAGTACTTC. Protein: CASRESGAYEQYF.

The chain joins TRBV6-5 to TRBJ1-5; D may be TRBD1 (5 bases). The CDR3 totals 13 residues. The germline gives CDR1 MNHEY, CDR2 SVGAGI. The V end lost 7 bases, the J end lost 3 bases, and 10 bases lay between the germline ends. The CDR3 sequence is CASKTGDNQPQHF. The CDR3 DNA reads TGTGCCAGCAAGACGGGGGACAATCAGCCCCAGCATTTT.

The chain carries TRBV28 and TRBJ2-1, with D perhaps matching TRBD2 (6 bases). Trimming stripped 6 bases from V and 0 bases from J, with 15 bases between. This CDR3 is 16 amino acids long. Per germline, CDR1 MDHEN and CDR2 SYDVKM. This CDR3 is CASSRGIMSSYNEQFF. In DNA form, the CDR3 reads TGTGCCAGCAGCCGCGGGATCATGAGCTCCTACAATGAGCAGTTCTTC.

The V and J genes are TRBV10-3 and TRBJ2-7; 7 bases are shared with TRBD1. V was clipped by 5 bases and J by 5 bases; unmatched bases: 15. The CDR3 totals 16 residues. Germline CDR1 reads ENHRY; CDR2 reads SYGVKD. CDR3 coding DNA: TGTGCCATCAGTTTCTCCCCGGGACAGAGGGTTCACGAGCAGTACTTC. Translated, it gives CAISFSPGQRVHEQYF.

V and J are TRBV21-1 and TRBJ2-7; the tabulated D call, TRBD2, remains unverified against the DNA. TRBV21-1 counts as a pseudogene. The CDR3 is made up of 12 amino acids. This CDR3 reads CAGPTSSYEQYF. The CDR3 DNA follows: TGTGCCGGACCGACTAGCTCCTACGAGCAGTACTTC.

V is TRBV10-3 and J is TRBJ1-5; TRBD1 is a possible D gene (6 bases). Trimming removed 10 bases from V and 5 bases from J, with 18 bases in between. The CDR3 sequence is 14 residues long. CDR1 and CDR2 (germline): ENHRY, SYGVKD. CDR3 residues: CATRETGSDQPQHF. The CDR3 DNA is TGTGCCACCCGGGAAACAGGGTCCGATCAGCCCCAGCATTTT.

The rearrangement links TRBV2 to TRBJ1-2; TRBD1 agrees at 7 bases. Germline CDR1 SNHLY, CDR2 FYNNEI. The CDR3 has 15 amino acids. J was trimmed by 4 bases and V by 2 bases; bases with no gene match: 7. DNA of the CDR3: TGTGCCAGCAGTGAACAGGGGGAGGGAAGCTATGGCTACACCTTC. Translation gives CASSEQGEGSYGYTF.

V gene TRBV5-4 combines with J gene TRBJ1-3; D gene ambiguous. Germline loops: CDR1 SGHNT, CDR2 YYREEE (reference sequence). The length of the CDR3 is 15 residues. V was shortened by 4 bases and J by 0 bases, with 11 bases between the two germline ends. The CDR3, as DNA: TGTGCCAGCAGCACCGAACCATCCTCTGGAAACACCATATATTTT. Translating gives CASSTEPSSGNTIYF.

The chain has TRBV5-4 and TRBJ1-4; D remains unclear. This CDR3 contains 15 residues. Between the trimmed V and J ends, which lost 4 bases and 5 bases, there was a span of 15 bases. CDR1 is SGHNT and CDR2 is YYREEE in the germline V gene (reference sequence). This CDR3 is CASSRAGSLNEKLFF. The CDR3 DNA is TGTGCCAGCAGCCGGGCGGGGAGCCTCAATGAAAAACTGTTTTTT.

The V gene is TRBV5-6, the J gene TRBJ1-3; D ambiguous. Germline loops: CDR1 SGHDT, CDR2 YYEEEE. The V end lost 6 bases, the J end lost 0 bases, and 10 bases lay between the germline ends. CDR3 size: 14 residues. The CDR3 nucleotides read TGTGCCAGCACCTACTTGAGCTCTGGAAACACCATATATTTT. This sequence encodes CASTYLSSGNTIYF.